This TCR beta chain came from a study of blood T cells in healthy people across ages (dated by TCRdb to between 2014 and 2017). About the investigation overall: In model experiments, roughly one uniquely barcoded TCR beta cDNA molecule per two T cells was captured by template switching. To track age-related changes in TCR beta repertoire diversity, the study relied on deep sequencing normalized with unique cDNA molecular identifiers. The donors were divided into four age groups: young (average around 17 years), middle-aged (approximately 39), aged (about 60) and long-lived (82). Donors of different ages were randomly distributed across sequencing lanes to avoid experimental bias. Using the same blood draw, the study looked at two additional independent replicas of 1 million unique cDNA reads for two donors, one aged 18 to 29 and the other aged 80 or older. Results and caveats for the whole study, not just this receptor: Compared with the aged group, more naive CD4+ T cells, fewer expanded clones and increased TCR diversity were shown by the long-lived group, suggesting age selection. Conclusive comparison of naive and antigen-experienced compartments was prevented by the profiling of bulk unsorted PBMCs. Estimates of total diversity from one million sequenced T cells were regarded as lower bounds and underestimates. Observed TCR beta diversity per million T cells fell roughly linearly with age, and a significant reduction was already apparent by age roughly 40. Because the CMV infection status of the donors was unknown, age-related changes in expanded clonotypes may potentially have been confounded. A strong correlation was found between observed TCR beta diversity and the percentage of naive T cells measured by flow cytometry.

The 40 or so donors, aged about 6 to 100 years, were systemically healthy Caucasian individuals from Russia. Each donor gave 8 to 10 milliliters of peripheral blood, collected into EDTA-treated Vacutainer tubes. Ficoll-Paque density-gradient centrifugation was used to isolate PBMCs, with at least 7 million per sample. Trizol reagent was used to extract total RNA from PBMCs, with at least 5 micrograms per sample. For every donor, an aliquot of PBMCs went through flow cytometry to measure the percentages of naive CD45RAhigh/CD27high T cells. This clonotype was counted a single time. There is no known antigen for this receptor. Per-base qualities were not stored, and no clone one base away is much larger. One read offers little support. The library relied on 5' RACE. The data were produced on an Illumina HiSeq 2500. A second roughly 7 to 12 cycle PCR used a sample-barcoded 5' primer and a J-beta primer mix. Each TCR beta cDNA molecule received a unique molecular identifier from a template-switch 5' adaptor carrying 12 random nucleotides. Each sample yielded at least 3 million CDR3-containing paired-end reads. The Mint cDNA synthesis kit, primed by a TRBC-specific oligonucleotide, was used to synthesize first-strand cDNA from all RNA. All cDNA was treated with uracil-DNA glycosylase and then went through a first 18-cycle PCR with the universal primers M1SS and BC2_uni_R. The paper's data handling went like this. For normalization, 1 million high-quality reads were randomly selected from each sample, with every read carrying a distinct molecular identifier. Instead of being binned into consensus sequences, reads with shared molecular identifiers were discarded. MiTCR, run with a Q25 quality threshold and the strictest error-elimination algorithm, handled CDR3 identification, clonotype clustering and error correction. Lower-bound total TCR beta diversity was estimated with a nonparametric unseen species model using Euler transformation. TCRdb reprocessing: public reads trimmed at Q25 with fastp, clones called with MiXCR, in-frame beta chains kept. Under each unique CDR3 protein, matching rows form one entry showing the most common genes and DNA. The V and J calls here are based on TCRdb, not the publication. In all, the sample holds 1.5 million to 2 million distinct CDR3 sequences, and around 35% of those were seen once. Together, the top ten hold 11% of the sample.

The sample was blood. The receptor comes from a woman aged 25 to 45 in good health.

The encoded CDR3 is CASSWGTGGGYEQFF. In nucleotide form, the sequence is TGCGCCAGCAGCTGGGGCACAGGGGGAGGTTACGAGCAGTTCTTC. The chain uses TRBV5-1 and TRBJ2-1; 8 of the junction bases match TRBD1. V is cut back by 3 bases and J by 10 bases, with 12 bases in the junction unmatched. The germline V gene specifies SGHRS as CDR1 and YFSETQ as CDR2. Inclusive of the bounding cysteine and phenylalanine, the CDR3 is 15 residues long. CDR3 DNA is the only sequence kept; it has 45 bases, read in frame from the first base. Reference TRBV5-1 and TRBJ2-1 genes cover what lies past the CDR3, so the full variable domain is KAGVTQTPRYLIKTRGQQVTLSCSPISGHRSVSWYQQTPGQGLQFLFEYFSETQRNKGNFPGRFSGRQFSNSRSEMNVSTLELGDSALYLCASSWGTGGGYEQFFGPGTRLTVL.